This T cell receptor beta chain was retrieved from a study of T-cell memory formation after mild COVID-19. About the research overall: Clustering of TCRs was largely donor specific. Study-wide results and limits: Whereas later expanders leaned CD4+, clones contracting day 15 to 85 showed a balanced CD4/CD8 makeup. For second-wave clones that peaked at day 37, SARS-CoV-2 specificity went unverified.

The CDR3 loop spans 13 amino acids. Per the germline V gene, CDR1 is MNHEY and CDR2 is SVGAGI. The trim removed 6 bases at V and 4 bases at J, leaving 4 bases unmatched. This clonotype has only a few counts. What it binds is unknown. Each CDR3 protein gets one entry after TCRdb re-called the 5' RACE reads with MiXCR. The data hold 380,000 or so distinct CDR3 sequences, with around 15% observed a single time. The TCR originated in a man between 18 and 35 years old who had mild COVID-19 (a few samples of this study predate the infection). Cell type and time point are not known. The gene calls are TRBV6-5 and TRBJ1-2, with TRBD1 matching over 8 bases. What was sequenced was PBMCs or a T cell subset sorted from them (not recorded which). This CDR3 reads CASRATGAYGYTF. CDR3 bases: TGTGCCAGCAGGGCGACAGGGGCCTATGGCTACACCTTC.